Listed below are T cell receptor beta chains from one sample, sequenced in a study of esophageal squamous cell carcinoma under preoperative chemotherapy. Each CDR3 protein gets one entry after TCRdb re-called the PCR reads with MiXCR. The data contain 10,000 to 15,000 distinct CDR3 sequences, roughly half of them singletons. The biological material was taken from a patient given preoperative chemotherapy. The source of these receptors is a human donor with esophageal squamous cell carcinoma. The donor label of this sample is uncertain. Both conserved end residues are part of each CDR3. The order of the fields is V gene, clone size, D gene, J gene, CDR3 protein, CDR3 DNA. The D gene is left open where the match is weak. Expanded clones are given a class, and other clones once, few, many or no size at all.

TRBV6-1,-,-,TRBJ2-1,CASSESIPSYNEQFF,TGTGCCAGCAGTGAAAGTATTCCCTCCTACAATGAGCAGTTCTTC
TRBV30,-,TRBD2,TRBJ2-3,CALLAGGVADTQYF,TGTGCCCTGCTAGCGGGAGGGGTGGCTGATACGCAGTATTTT
TRBV11-2,-,-,TRBJ2-1,CASSLEVGFNNEQFF,TGTGCCAGCAGCTTAGAGGTGGGATTCAACAATGAGCAGTTCTTC
TRBV10-3,-,-,TRBJ2-3,CATQGLVEADTQYF,TGTGCCACCCAGGGATTGGTCGAGGCAGATACGCAGTATTTT
TRBV6-1,-,-,TRBJ1-5,CATSRGFNQPQHF,TGTGCCACATCCCGAGGCTTCAATCAGCCCCAGCATTTT
TRBV10-2,-,-,TRBJ2-4,CASRGSGAEDTQYF,TGCGCCAGCAGGGGGTCTGGAGCCGAGGATACGCAGTACTTC
TRBV6-1,-,-,TRBJ2-2,CASSRGGANSGELFF,TGTGCCAGCTCACGAGGGGGTGCGAACTCCGGGGAGCTGTTTTTT
TRBV7-6,many,TRBD2,TRBJ2-7,CASSLAGGTSAEQYF,TGTGCCAGCAGCTTAGCGGGAGGGACTAGCGCCGAGCAGTACTTC
TRBV7-2,few,TRBD2,TRBJ2-2,CASSLAETNTGELFF,TGTGCCAGCAGCCTAGCGGAAACGAACACCGGGGAGCTGTTTTTT
TRBV12-3/TRBV12-4,few,-,TRBJ2-1,CASTPGKGGGPLNEQFF,TGTGCCAGCACTCCGGGGAAGGGGGGGGGGCCTTTAAATGAGCAGTTCTTC
TRBV6-1,few,-,TRBJ2-3,CASSPGEGVRGTQYF,TGTGCCAGCAGTCCCGGCGAGGGGGTACGGGGTACGCAGTATTTT
TRBV6-9,-,TRBD2,TRBJ2-1,CASSYLKREVGHYNEQFF,TGTGCCAGCAGTTATTTAAAGCGGGAGGTAGGTCACTACAATGAGCAGTTCTTC
TRBV7-6,-,-,TRBJ2-2,CASSLARTGTGELFF,TGTGCCAGCAGCTTAGCGCGGACGGGAACCGGGGAGCTGTTTTTT
TRBV6-1,medium-sized,-,TRBJ2-7,CASSEFTSSSYNEQYF,TGTGCCAGCAGTGAATTCACTAGCAGCTCCTACAATGAGCAGTACTTC
TRBV6-1,-,-,TRBJ2-3,CARGWGGGGTETQYF,TGTGCCAGGGGTTGGGGGGGGGGCGGTACAGAGACGCAGTATTTT
TRBV10-1,-,TRBD2,TRBJ2-5,CASSDWEGGPETQYF,TGCGCCAGCAGTGATTGGGAGGGAGGGCCCGAGACCCAGTACTTC
TRBV6-1,-,TRBD2,TRBJ2-4,CASSELGGCSKNTQYF,TGTGCCAGCAGTGAATTGGGGGGGTGCTCCAAAAATACTCAGTATTTC
TRBV7-2,-,-,TRBJ2-1,CASSVEAARYNEQFF,TGTGCCAGCAGCGTCGAGGCTGCACGCTACAATGAGCAGTTCTTT
TRBV6-5,-,TRBD2,TRBJ2-2,CASSYGLAGNTGELFF,TGTGCCAGCAGTTACGGACTAGCGGGGAACACCGGGGAGCTGTTTTTT
TRBV6-1,-,TRBD2,TRBJ2-7,CASSPGTSGLNEQYF,TGTGCCAGCAGTCCCGGGACTAGCGGACTTAACGAGCAGTACTTC
TRBV6-1,few,-,TRBJ2-2,CASRVSVGVGVTGELFF,TGTGCCAGCAGGGTCTCGGTAGGGGTAGGAGTGACCGGGGAGCTGTTTTTT
TRBV10-3,-,-,TRBJ2-4,CATGPPAENTQYF,TGTGCCACGGGGCCCCCGGCAGAAAATACGCAGTACTTT
TRBV6-1,-,-,TRBJ2-3,CASKSGGADTQYF,TGTGCCAGCAAGTCTGGCGGCGCAGATACGCAGTATTTT
TRBV12-3/TRBV12-4,-,-,TRBJ2-5,CASSYPPGGLPAGEQYF,TGTGCCAGCAGTTACCCCCCTGGGGGCCTCCCGGCTGGGGAGCAGTACTTC
TRBV4-1,-,-,TRBJ2-1,CASSPQWGAGEQFF,TGCGCCAGCAGCCCTCAGTGGGGGGCGGGGGAGCAGTTCTTC
TRBV10-1,-,-,TRBJ1-4,CASSERGGGCCEKLFF,TGCGCCAGCAGTGAGAGGGGGGGGGGATGCTGTGAAAAACTGTTTTTT
TRBV6-1,-,TRBD2,TRBJ2-5,CAGSGGRDQEIQYF,TGTGCGGGGAGCGGGGGTCGTGACCAAGAGATTCAGTACTTC
TRBV6-1,-,-,TRBJ2-7,CASSPSSSGGRRAYEQYF,TGTGCCAGCAGTCCCTCCTCCAGCGGTGGGAGGAGGGCCTACGAGCAGTACTTC
TRBV6-1,-,TRBD1,TRBJ2-1,CASSKWGQPDYNEQFF,TGTGCCAGCAGTAAGTGGGGACAGCCCGACTACAATGAGCAGTTCTTC
TRBV6-1,many,-,TRBJ1-6,CASSDTALYNSPLHF,TGTGCCAGCAGTGATACTGCCCTTTATAATTCACCCCTCCACTTT
TRBV6-4,-,TRBD1,TRBJ2-4,CASSASTGGKNIQYF,TGTGCCAGCAGTGCCTCGACAGGGGGGAAAAACATTCAGTACTTC
TRBV6-1,few,TRBD2,TRBJ2-3,CARGVREGDTQYF,TGTGCCAGGGGGGTTAGGGAGGGAGATACGCAGTACTTT